The 30 T cell receptor beta chains given below trace back to one sample, sequenced in a study of identical twins. TCRdb re-called the 5' RACE reads with MiXCR, one entry per CDR3 protein. The sample carries around 300,000 distinct CDR3 sequences, under 9.5% recorded once. These data were also filed under a second study, of yellow fever vaccine responses in identical twins.

Material: memory (CD45RO+) T cells sorted from blood. These receptors all come from a woman between 18 and 30 years old in good health.

This clonotype was counted ten times or more. V is TRBV12-3 or TRBV12-4 and J is TRBJ1-1, with D hard to call. The CDR3 is made up of 14 amino acids. V gave up 1 base and J gave up 0 bases, with 6 bases separating them. CDR3 sequence reads: CASSLGLMNTEAFF. DNA for the CDR3: TGTGCCAGCAGTTTAGGCCTCATGAACACTGAAGCTTTCTTT.

The chain carries TRBV28 and TRBJ1-5; 7 bases agree with TRBD1. Germline lookup yields CDR1 MDHEN and CDR2 SYDVKM. Trimming removed 7 bases from V and 3 bases from J; junction bases left unmatched: 12. The CDR3 has 16 residues. The CDR3 here is CASTPSGTVLNQPQHF. As DNA, the CDR3 is TGTGCCAGCACCCCTTCGGGGACAGTCCTCAATCAGCCCCAGCATTTT.

This chain links TRBV19 with TRBJ2-1; 10 bases are a match to TRBD1. CDR3 size: 15 residues. Germline V gene sequence: CDR1 LNHDA, CDR2 SQIVND (reference sequence). Trimming removed 1 base from V and 9 bases from J; junction bases left unmatched: 6. The CDR3 region has the DNA TGTGCCAGTAGTATAGCGGGGACAGGGGCGATTGAGCAGTTCTTC. This codes for CASSIAGTGAIEQFF.

This sequence joins TRBV15 and TRBJ2-3; TRBD2 matches at 7 bases. The CDR3 totals 14 residues. The V gene end was trimmed by 5 bases and the J gene end by 4 bases; junction bases not matched to a gene: 6. Germline V gene lookup returns CDR1 LNHNV and CDR2 YYDKDF (reference sequence). In nucleotides, the CDR3 is TGTGCCACCAGCCCCCGGACTAGACCAGATACGCAGTATTTT. Its protein product is CATSPRTRPDTQYF.

This clonotype came up a few times. The chain has TRBV20-1 and TRBJ2-3; TRBD1 matches at 7 bases. J gave up 2 bases and V 5 bases, and 10 bases lay outside the gene matches. This CDR3 region has 15 residues. Looked up from germline, CDR1 is DFQATT and CDR2 is SNEGSKA (reference sequence). The CDR3 DNA sequence: TGCAGTGCTGGATCACAGGGGAGAGTCACAGATACGCAGTATTTT. Protein sequence: CSAGSQGRVTDTQYF.

This clonotype was recorded many times. The genes are TRBV18 and TRBJ2-7, with 9 bases matching TRBD1. The CDR3 contains 15 residues. V trimming: 4 bases; J trimming: 4 bases; junction bases outside the gene matches: 8. Germline CDR1 and CDR2: KGHSH and LQKENI. This chain's CDR3 is CASSRSSDRGYEQYF. CDR3 DNA sequence: TGTGCCAGCTCACGATCGTCCGACAGGGGGTACGAGCAGTACTTC.

This clonotype showed up many times. The V gene is TRBV7-9, the J gene TRBJ1-1, with no clear D. CDR3 length: 15 amino acids. V lost 0 bases and J 1 base, leaving 9 bases between the germline ends. Per germline, CDR1 SEHNR and CDR2 FQNEAQ (reference sequence). The CDR3 region has the DNA TGTGCCAGCAGCTTAGCCTTAGGACGGAACACTGAAGCTTTCTTT. Encoded protein: CASSLALGRNTEAFF.

By proportion, this clonotype is medium-sized. The rearrangement joins TRBV5-1 to TRBJ2-1; weak D call: TRBD2 (6 bases). The CDR3 sequence is 15 residues long. The germline gives CDR1 SGHRS, CDR2 YFSETQ. Trimming took 1 base from V and 7 from J, leaving 15 bases between them. The DNA of the CDR3 is TGCGCCAGCAGCTTGCCGGGAGCGTCGAAGAATGAGCAGTTCTTC. This encodes CASSLPGASKNEQFF.

The chain carries TRBV10-2 and TRBJ1-3; tentative D call: TRBD1 (6 bases). The germline gives CDR1 WSHSY, CDR2 SAAADI. Trimming removed 0 bases at V and 0 bases at J, with 12 bases between. This CDR3 contains 17 residues. The CDR3 sequence: CASSESTGTLSGNTIYF. The CDR3 region has the DNA TGCGCCAGCAGTGAGTCGACTGGGACACTCTCTGGAAACACCATATATTTT.

Many counts were recorded for this clonotype. The chain is built from TRBV5-1 and TRBJ2-2, with TRBD2 as a possible D gene (5 bases). Deletions cut 1 base from V and 4 bases from J, with 11 bases between. The length of the CDR3 is 15 residues. Germline V gene sequence: CDR1 SGHRS, CDR2 YFSETQ. CDR3 in amino acids: CASSLSAAGTGELFF. For the CDR3, the DNA is TGCGCCAGCAGCTTGTCCGCCGCGGGCACCGGGGAGCTGTTTTTT.

This clonotype appeared a few times. The J gene is TRBJ2-7, the V gene TRBV20-1; 8 bases agree with TRBD2. V was clipped by 6 bases and J by 6 bases; unmatched bases: 16. The CDR3 is 15 residues long. Germline CDR1 is DFQATT and CDR2 is SNEGSKA (reference sequence). As DNA, the CDR3 is TGCAGTGCCGCGACCGCCGGACTAGCTTCTACCGAGCAGTACTTC. Its protein product is CSAATAGLASTEQYF.

This chain uses TRBV9 with TRBJ1-2; possible D gene TRBD1, 6 bases. The CDR3 totals 16 residues. The germline V gene has CDR1 SGDLS and CDR2 YYNGEE. The germline V and J ends were trimmed by 3 bases and 2 bases, with 17 bases remaining between them. CDR3 region: CASSAKGGSTNYGYTF. The CDR3 DNA follows: TGTGCCAGCAGCGCGAAGGGGGGCTCCACCAACTATGGCTACACCTTC.

The chain recombines TRBV15 with TRBJ2-1; D is undetermined. This CDR3 comprises 19 residues. V was clipped by 0 bases and J by 5 bases, with 23 bases between them. CDR1 and CDR2 (germline): LNHNV, YYDKDF (reference sequence). CDR3 protein: CATSRELASADPRHNEQFF. The CDR3 region has the DNA TGTGCCACCAGCAGAGAATTAGCCAGCGCCGACCCCCGACACAATGAGCAGTTCTTC.

This clonotype was counted between two and nine times. The chain joins TRBV7-8 to TRBJ2-1; a weak D match, TRBD1 (6 bases). V was cut by 5 bases and J by 9 bases, with 14 bases left in between. Germline V CDR1 and CDR2: SGHVS, FQNEAQ. The CDR3 loop spans 13 amino acids. The CDR3 reads CASSTQGRGEQFF. The CDR3 coding sequence is TGTGCCAGCAGCACCCAGGGGAGAGGTGAGCAGTTCTTC.

This clonotype appeared many times. V usage is TRBV4-1 and J usage is TRBJ2-7; D possibly corresponds to TRBD2 (5 bases). The germline CDR1 and CDR2 sequences are MGHRA and YSYEKL. V was pared by 2 bases and J by 5 bases, with 13 bases between. The CDR3 consists of 14 residues. CDR3 region: CASSQPGKGHEQYV. For the CDR3, the DNA is TGCGCCAGCAGCCAACCCGGGAAAGGGCACGAGCAGTACGTC.

This clonotype was recorded at least ten times. The J gene is TRBJ2-1, the V gene TRBV5-1; 9 bases fit TRBD1. Germline assignment: CDR1 SGHRS and CDR2 YFSETQ. Trimming at V came to 2 bases and at J to 3 bases, leaving 3 bases not matched to a gene. The CDR3 extends over 15 amino acids. The DNA of the CDR3 is TGCGCCAGCAGCTTTGGGGGACAGGGCTACAATGAGCAGTTCTTC. It is translated as CASSFGGQGYNEQFF.

The rearrangement joins TRBV2 to TRBJ2-3; possible D gene TRBD1, 6 bases. CDR1 is SNHLY and CDR2 is FYNNEI in the germline V gene. V lost 7 bases, J lost 4 bases, and 18 bases lay in between. The CDR3 length is 15 residues. The CDR3 DNA is TGTGCCAGCACCCAGATGGGGGCTAACGCAGATACGCAGTATTTT. Protein: CASTQMGANADTQYF.

This clonotype was seen ten or more times. The chain recombines TRBV21-1 with TRBJ2-4; the D call in the table, TRBD2, was not verified against the DNA. TRBV21-1 is reported as a pseudogene. The CDR3 is 16 amino acids. CDR3 sequence reads: CASSKGRTSGRNIQYF. Written as DNA, the CDR3 is TGTGCCAGCAGCAAAGGGAGGACTAGCGGGAGGAACATTCAGTACTTC.

This clonotype was seen at least ten times. The chain employs TRBV4-1 and TRBJ2-3; unclear D gene. The CDR3 sequence is 11 residues long. Per the germline V gene, CDR1 is MGHRA and CDR2 is YSYEKL. Between the trimmed V and J ends, which lost 3 bases and 6 bases, there was a span of 4 bases. This chain's CDR3 is CASSHKDTQYF. The DNA for the CDR3 is TGCGCCAGCAGCCATAAGGATACGCAGTATTTT.

This chain connects TRBV6-2 or TRBV6-3 to TRBJ2-3, with D perhaps assigned TRBD1 or TRBD2 (6 bases each). The length of the CDR3 is 16 residues. In germline, CDR1 is MNHEY, CDR2 SVGEGT. Here the CDR3 DNA reads TGTGCTACACAGTTACCCTCGGGGGCATTTCCAGATACGCAGTATTTT. Encoded protein: CATQLPSGAFPDTQYF.

The chain joins TRBV11-3 to TRBJ2-1; weak D call: TRBD2 (7 bases). V shed 6 bases and J shed 7 bases, with 16 bases lying between them. The CDR3 consists of 14 residues. CDR1 and CDR2 from the germline V gene are SGHNT and YENEEA. In nucleotides, the CDR3 is TGTGCCAGCAGGCGGGGAGGGGGGCGTAATGAGCAGTTCTTC. Amino acid sequence: CASRRGGGRNEQFF.

This clonotype was seen at least ten times. The gene calls are TRBV6-4 and TRBJ2-1; 11 bases match TRBD2. With 6 bases clipped from V and 4 bases from J, the junction kept 8 bases outside the gene matches. Germline V lookup: CDR1 MRHNA, CDR2 SNTAGT. The length of the CDR3 is 16 residues. The CDR3 bases are TGTGCCAGCAGCCTAGCGGGAGGCACCCTTTACAATGAGCAGTTCTTC. Its protein product is CASSLAGGTLYNEQFF.

This clonotype was picked up a small number of times. The V gene is TRBV6-5, the J gene TRBJ1-6; TRBD1 matches 9 bases. Germline V gene data show CDR1 as MNHEY and CDR2 as SVGAGI. The CDR3 spans 17 residues. Germline trimming cut 2 bases from V and 4 bases from J; bases unmatched to any gene: 6. CDR3 in DNA: TGTGCCAGCAGTTACCCAACAGGGGGCGGATATAATTCACCCCTCCACTTT. This translates into CASSYPTGGGYNSPLHF.

V and J are TRBV12-3 or TRBV12-4 and TRBJ2-7; D uncertain. The CDR3 sequence is 23 residues long. CDR3 sequence (DNA): TGTGCCAGCAGTTTCCCTGACAAGCTACTACGAGCAGTTGGGTCGGAGCTTCCCTATGAGCAGTACGTC. Encoded protein: CASSFPDKLLRAVGSELPYEQYV.

The chain joins TRBV19 to TRBJ1-2, with no clear D. V was shortened by 1 base and J by 0 bases, with 6 bases between the two germline ends. CDR1 and CDR2 (germline): LNHDA, SQIVND (reference sequence). CDR3 size: 14 residues. The CDR3 DNA is TGTGCCAGTAGTATAGGGCAGACTAACTATGGCTACACCTTC. Its translation is CASSIGQTNYGYTF. Using reference TRBV19 and TRBJ1-2 for the parts outside the CDR3, the full variable domain is DGGITQSPKYLFRKEGQNVTLSCEQNLNHDAMYWYRQDPGQGLRLIYYSQIVNDFQKGDIAEGYSVSREKKESFPLTVTSAQKNPTAFYLCASSIGQTNYGYTFGSGTRLTVV.

V usage is TRBV2 and J usage is TRBJ2-1, with D tentatively TRBD1 (5 bases). CDR3 length: 15 amino acids. Trimming removed 5 bases from V and 0 bases from J, with 11 bases in between. The germline V gene encodes CDR1 SNHLY and CDR2 FYNNEI. The CDR3 region is CASSWGESSYNEQFF. The CDR3 nucleotides are TGTGCCAGCAGTTGGGGCGAGAGCTCCTACAATGAGCAGTTCTTC.

The chain combines TRBV7-8 with TRBJ2-7; D may be TRBD2 (5 bases). CDR3 size: 14 residues. Per germline, CDR1 SGHVS and CDR2 FQNEAQ. V lost 1 base to trimming and J lost 3 bases, with 10 bases between them. CDR3 sequence reads: CASSLVGGRYEQYF. The CDR3 bases are TGTGCCAGCAGCTTAGTGGGCGGGCGCTACGAGCAGTACTTC.

This clonotype was recorded many times. This chain uses TRBV24-1 with TRBJ2-5, with no clear D. With 8 bases removed from V and 7 bases from J, the gap between germline ends came to 13 bases. The germline V gene has CDR1 KGHDR and CDR2 SFDVKD. The CDR3 contains 12 residues. This CDR3 is CATILPRWTQYF. CDR3 coding DNA: TGTGCCACCATCTTACCGCGGTGGACCCAGTACTTC.

This clonotype was detected ten times or more. The V and J genes are TRBV6-4 and TRBJ2-1, with 14 nucleotides matching TRBD2. V shed 0 bases and J 8 bases; nucleotides not matched to a gene: 3. CDR3 length: 16 residues. Per the germline V gene, CDR1 is MRHNA and CDR2 is SNTAGT. The CDR3 DNA reads as TGTGCCAGCAGTGACTCCGGGACTAGCGGGGGCTATGAGCAGTTCTTC. Its protein product is CASSDSGTSGGYEQFF.

In its sample, this clonotype was seen many times. The genes are TRBV15 and TRBJ2-1; a weak D match, TRBD2 (6 bases). This CDR3 contains 17 residues. CDR1 and CDR2 (germline): LNHNV, YYDKDF (reference sequence). Trimming shortened V by 0 bases and J by 0 bases, and 12 bases separated the two germline ends. CDR3 in amino acids: CATSREAGASSYNEQFF. The CDR3, as DNA: TGTGCCACCAGCAGAGAAGCGGGTGCCAGCTCCTACAATGAGCAGTTCTTC. Based on the CDR3 plus reference TRBV15 and TRBJ2-1, the full variable domain is DAMVIQNPRYQVTQFGKPVTLSCSQTLNHNVMYWYQQKSSQAPKLLFHYYDKDFNNEADTPDNFQSRRPNTSFCFLDIRSPGLGDTAMYLCATSREAGASSYNEQFFGPGTRLTVL.